This TCR beta chain derives from a study of identifying expanded T cells in peripheral blood. Study outcomes and limitations: Over around two and four weeks, about 15 and 19 clones changed, versus approximately 1.1 between replicates. Two-week clone count variance significantly increased as total template count grew.

Healthy donors had no documented immune events, such as infections, while sampled. Comment on this clone: What it binds is unknown.

Assay used: immunoSEQ multiplex PCR; TCRdb lists only in-frame clones, some missing. This table holds some 100,000 clones, 75% to 90% found once. CDR1 and CDR2 from the germline V gene are KGHSH and LQKENI. The V gene lost 3 bases and the J gene lost 5 bases, with 19 bases spanning the gap. This CDR3 region has 16 residues. The source of this sequence is a person aged 18 to 75 in good health. Input material: blood. V usage is TRBV18 and J usage is TRBJ1-2; perhaps TRBD1 as D (5 bases). CDR3 amino acids: CASSPRRGGGGYGYTF. The CDR3 DNA is TGTGCCAGCTCACCCCGAAGGGGTGGAGGAGGGTATGGCTACACCTTC.